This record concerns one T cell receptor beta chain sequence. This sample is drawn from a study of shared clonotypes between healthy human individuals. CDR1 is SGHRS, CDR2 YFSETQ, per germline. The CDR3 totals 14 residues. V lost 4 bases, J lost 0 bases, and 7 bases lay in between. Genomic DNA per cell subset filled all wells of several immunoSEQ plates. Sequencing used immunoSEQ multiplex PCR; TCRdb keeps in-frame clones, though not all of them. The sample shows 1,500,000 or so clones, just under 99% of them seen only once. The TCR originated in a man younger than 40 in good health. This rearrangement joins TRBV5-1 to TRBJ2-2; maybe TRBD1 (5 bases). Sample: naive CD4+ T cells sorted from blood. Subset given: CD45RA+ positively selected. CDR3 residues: CASSGAANTGELFF. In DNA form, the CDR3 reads TGCGCCAGCAGCGGGGCCGCGAACACCGGGGAGCTGTTTTTT. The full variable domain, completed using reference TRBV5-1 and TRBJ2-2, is KAGVTQTPRYLIKTRGQQVTLSCSPISGHRSVSWYQQTPGQGLQFLFEYFSETQRNKGNFPGRFSGRQFSNSRSEMNVSTLELGDSALYLCASSGAANTGELFFGEGSRLTVL.